This paragraph reports one TCR beta chain. Its antigen is not known. The data were taken from a study of beta chain features in type 1 diabetes. General observations from the study: For type 1 diabetes patients, VDJ junctions showed fewer insertions and more deletions.

Expressed TCRB transcripts were sequenced after all isolated RNA was converted to cDNA. TCRdb's copy holds only in-frame clones and misses some; the assay was immunoSEQ multiplex PCR. Of some 410,000 clones in the sample, roughly an eighth are singletons; the top ten hold 0.035% to 0.05%. From germline, CDR1 is MNHEY and CDR2 SMNVEV (reference sequence). The length of the CDR3 is 13 residues. Trimming removed 4 bases from V and 7 bases from J, with 13 bases in between. The purity of all sorted populations exceeded 95%. The rearrangement links TRBV27 to TRBJ2-5; possibly TRBD2 for D (5 bases). The specimen was naive CD4+ T cells from blood. This clonotype was obtained from a woman between 18 and 29 years old in good health. DNA for the CDR3: TGTGCCAGCAGTTCTAGGGCCGAGGGGACCCAGTACTTC. The encoded protein is CASSSRAEGTQYF.